This TCR beta chain was observed in a study of graft-versus-host responses after intestinal transplantation. Graft samples were processed, releasing intraepithelial and lamina propria lymphocytes. Generated by immunoSEQ multiplex PCR, the TCRdb table keeps only in-frame clones and is missing some. The sample contains approximately 60,000 clones, about nine tenths of which appear only once. The CDR3 contains 15 residues. CDR1 and CDR2 (germline): SNHLY, FYNNEI. Trimming removed 1 base from V and 2 bases from J; junction bases left unmatched: 2. This sample comprised ileum tissue, obtained less than 400 days after transplant. The chain uses TRBV2 and TRBJ2-3, with TRBD1 matching over 8 bases. The TCR was taken from a human patient who received an intestinal transplant, so some T cells may come from the graft donor. CDR3 sequence: CASSEGQGFTDTQYF. In DNA, the CDR3 is TGTGCCAGCAGTGAAGGACAGGGGTTCACAGATACGCAGTATTTT.